The 5 T cell receptor beta chains below come from one sample, sequenced in a study of T cells after yellow fever vaccination (dated by TCRdb to between 2019 and 2020). Library method: 5' RACE. Sequencing took place on an Illumina HiSeq 2500. TCRdb reprocessed the public reads (quality trimming at Q25 with fastp, clone calling with MiXCR) and kept in-frame beta chains. Every distinct CDR3 protein forms one entry, paired with its most common genes and DNA. Within this sample are 550,000 to 750,000 distinct CDR3 sequences, with approximately 12% of them counted one time only. The ten largest clones add up to around 15% of the sample. The sample's treatment or condition, from its label and the paper: live attenuated yellow fever vaccine strain. The starting material was PBMCs, obtained on the day of the yellow fever booster vaccination. These receptors all come from a man younger than 45 who received the YFV17D yellow fever vaccine.

The V and J genes are TRBV20-1 and TRBJ2-1; D not resolved. Germline V gene sequence: CDR1 DFQATT, CDR2 SNEGSKA (reference sequence). CDR3 length: 11 amino acids. V was cut by 0 bases and J by 10 bases, with 7 bases left in between. The CDR3 bases are TGCAGTGCTAGAGATGGCCGGGAGCAGTTCTTC. This encodes CSARDGREQFF.

The rearrangement links TRBV20-1 to TRBJ2-1; D is possibly TRBD2 (6 bases). Germline CDR1 DFQATT, CDR2 SNEGSKA (reference sequence). The CDR3 has 14 residues. V was pared by 5 bases and J by 8 bases, with 19 bases between. The CDR3 DNA reads TGCAGTGCTGTGGTCGGGACCGGCGGGGATGAGCAGTTCTTC. Protein product: CSAVVGTGGDEQFF.

This clonotype was detected a few times. The chain links TRBV7-9 to TRBJ2-1, with D uncertain. This CDR3 has 12 residues. Trimming shortened V by 5 bases and J by 8 bases, and 10 bases separated the two germline ends. From germline, CDR1 is SEHNR and CDR2 FQNEAQ (reference sequence). CDR3 in DNA: TGTGCCAGCAGCGAATTGCCCTATGAGCAGTTCTTC. Translating it yields CASSELPYEQFF. Filled out from reference TRBV7-9 and TRBJ2-1, the complete variable domain reads DTGVSQNPRHKITKRGQNVTFRCDPISEHNRLYWYRQTLGQGPEFLTYFQNEAQLEKSRLLSDRFSAERPKGSFSTLEIQRTEQGDSAMYLCASSELPYEQFFGPGTRLTVL.

This clonotype was detected ten times or more. The chain recombines TRBV5-1 with TRBJ2-7; 13 bases fit TRBD2. V lost 3 bases and J lost 6; bases outside the gene matches: 6. CDR3 length equals 15 residues. Germline V gene sequence: CDR1 SGHRS, CDR2 YFSETQ. The CDR3 nucleotides read TGCGCCAGCAGCTCCGGGACTAGCGGGATCTCCGAGCAGTACTTC. Its protein product is CASSSGTSGISEQYF.

This chain joins TRBV7-2 and TRBJ2-7; TRBD1 agrees at 7 bases. Germline V gene lookup returns CDR1 SGHTA and CDR2 FQGNSA. The CDR3 has 15 residues. J was trimmed by 3 bases and V by 0 bases; bases with no gene match: 5. The CDR3 DNA reads as TGTGCCAGCAGCTTAGCGGGGGACAGACACTACGAGCAGTACTTC. Residues: CASSLAGDRHYEQYF.